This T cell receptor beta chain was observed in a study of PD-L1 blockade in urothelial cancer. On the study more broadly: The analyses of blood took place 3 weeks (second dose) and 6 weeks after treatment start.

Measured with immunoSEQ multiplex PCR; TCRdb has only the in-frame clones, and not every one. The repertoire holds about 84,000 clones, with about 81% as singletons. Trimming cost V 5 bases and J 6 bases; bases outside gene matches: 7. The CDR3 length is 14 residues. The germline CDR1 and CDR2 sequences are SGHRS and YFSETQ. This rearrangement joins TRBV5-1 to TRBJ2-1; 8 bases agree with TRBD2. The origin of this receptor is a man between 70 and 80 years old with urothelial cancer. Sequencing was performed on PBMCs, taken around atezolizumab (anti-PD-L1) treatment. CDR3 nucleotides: TGCGCCAGCAGTAAGACTAGCGACCCCAATGAGCAGTTCTTC. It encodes CASSKTSDPNEQFF.